This T cell receptor beta chain was recovered during a study of OX40 agonist ivuxolimab in advanced cancers. The study's findings and limits: Dosing at 0.1 to 3.0 mg/kg was accompanied by clonal expansion of CD4+ and CD8+ blood T cells by week 6. Among the lowest peripheral clonal expansion occurred in 0.1-3.0 mg/kg partial responders.

The germline V and J ends were trimmed by 4 bases and 6 bases, with 16 bases remaining between them. The CDR3 covers 14 residues. From germline, CDR1 is MGHDK and CDR2 SYGVNS. Worth noting for this clone: What it binds is not known.

TCRdb's copy holds only in-frame clones and misses some; the assay was immunoSEQ multiplex PCR. The table records tens of thousands of clones, approximately 86% of them present only once. The source is an adult with an advanced solid tumor such as melanoma, head and neck, liver or kidney cancer. The chain combines TRBV25-1 with TRBJ2-7; D is perhaps TRBD1 (6 bases). Sequenced here: CD4+ or CD8+ T cells sorted from blood, sampled in a trial of the OX40 agonist ivuxolimab. DNA of the CDR3: TGTGCCAGCAGTGCTAGTCAGGGGTTGGGCGAGCAGTACTTC. Translating it yields CASSASQGLGEQYF.